The rows below give T cell receptor beta chains drawn from one sample of a study of blood T cell repertoires in COVID-19. The repertoire was sequenced with immunoSEQ multiplex PCR; TCRdb's copy has only in-frame clones and lacks some. This table has roughly 250,000 clones, around 90% appearing once. The sample comprised peripheral blood. The receptors originated from a woman younger than 45 with acute or convalescent COVID-19. Each CDR3 is given with its conserved first and last residue. D genes are given only for firm matches. The size of a clone is reported for some rows only, either as once, few or many, or as a class for expanded clones.

V gene: TRBV11-3; J gene: TRBJ2-5; D gene: NA; clone size: NA; CDR3 DNA: TGTGCCAGCAGCTTAGCCCGCCAAGAGACCCAGTACTTC; CDR3 protein: CASSLARQETQYF
V gene: TRBV9; J gene: TRBJ2-5; D gene: TRBD2; clone size: NA; CDR3 DNA: TGTGCCAGCAGCGTAGGATTGGCTCCACAAGCGGGGGAGACCCAGTACTTC; CDR3 protein: CASSVGLAPQAGETQYF
V gene: TRBV6-2/TRBV6-3; J gene: TRBJ2-3; D gene: TRBD2; clone size: NA; CDR3 DNA: TGTGCCAGCAGCCCCCCAGCAGCGGGAGTGGCAGATACGCAGTATTTT; CDR3 protein: CASSPPAAGVADTQYF
V gene: TRBV5-6; J gene: TRBJ2-1; D gene: TRBD2; clone size: NA; CDR3 DNA: TGTGCCAGCAGCCGCAGGACTAGCGGGAGCGATAATGAGCAGTTCTTC; CDR3 protein: CASSRRTSGSDNEQFF
V gene: TRBV5-4; J gene: TRBJ2-1; D gene: TRBD2; clone size: NA; CDR3 DNA: TGTGCCAGCAACCATCGGGAGGGCCGCAACAATGAGCAGTTCTTC; CDR3 protein: CASNHREGRNNEQFF
V gene: TRBV7-8; J gene: TRBJ1-3; D gene: TRBD1; clone size: NA; CDR3 DNA: TGTGCCACCCAGGGGGTTAGCTCTGGAAACACCATATATTTT; CDR3 protein: CATQGVSSGNTIYF
V gene: TRBV6-2/TRBV6-3; J gene: TRBJ2-2; D gene: TRBD2; clone size: NA; CDR3 DNA: TGTGCCAGCAGCCTTACTCGACTAGCCAGGGACGGGGAGCTGTTTTTT; CDR3 protein: CASSLTRLARDGELFF
V gene: TRBV27; J gene: TRBJ2-7; D gene: NA; clone size: NA; CDR3 DNA: TGTGCCAGCAGTTTCATGGGGGCAGGATCCTACGAGCAGTACTTC; CDR3 protein: CASSFMGAGSYEQYF
V gene: TRBV12-5; J gene: TRBJ1-2; D gene: NA; clone size: NA; CDR3 DNA: TGTGCTAGTGGTTTTGTTGGGGGGACTTTTGGCTACACCTTC; CDR3 protein: CASGFVGGTFGYTF
V gene: TRBV19; J gene: TRBJ2-7; D gene: TRBD1; clone size: NA; CDR3 DNA: TGTGCCAGCACCCTGACAGGGGGTTCGTACGAGCAGTACTTC; CDR3 protein: CASTLTGGSYEQYF
V gene: TRBV11-2; J gene: TRBJ2-1; D gene: TRBD2; clone size: once; CDR3 DNA: TGTGCCAGCAGCTTAGATCGCGGGAGGGGCAATGAGCAGTTCTTC; CDR3 protein: CASSLDRGRGNEQFF
V gene: TRBV18; J gene: TRBJ2-1; D gene: NA; clone size: NA; CDR3 DNA: TGTGCCAGCCAGCGGTACTCCTACAATGAGCAGTTCTTC; CDR3 protein: CASQRYSYNEQFF
V gene: TRBV30; J gene: TRBJ2-7; D gene: TRBD2; clone size: NA; CDR3 DNA: TGTGCCTGGAGTAAGAGCGGGGCCTCCTACGAGCAGTACTTC; CDR3 protein: CAWSKSGASYEQYF
V gene: TRBV13; J gene: TRBJ2-1; D gene: NA; clone size: NA; CDR3 DNA: TGTGCCAGCAGCCTAGTTCAGGAGCAGTTCTTC; CDR3 protein: CASSLVQEQFF
V gene: TRBV5-6; J gene: TRBJ2-1; D gene: NA; clone size: NA; CDR3 DNA: TGTGCCAGCAGTTCGAGACAGGGACTGTTCTTC; CDR3 protein: CASSSRQGLFF
V gene: TRBV11-2; J gene: TRBJ2-7; D gene: NA; clone size: NA; CDR3 DNA: TGTGCCAGCAGCTTAGGAGGGAGTTACGAGCAGTACTTC; CDR3 protein: CASSLGGSYEQYF
V gene: TRBV5-4; J gene: TRBJ1-2; D gene: NA; clone size: NA; CDR3 DNA: TGTGCCAGCGGGCTCAACTATGGCTACACCTTC; CDR3 protein: CASGLNYGYTF
V gene: TRBV6-2/TRBV6-3; J gene: TRBJ2-5; D gene: TRBD2; clone size: NA; CDR3 DNA: TGTGCCAGCAGTTACTCCTTGGCGCGGACTAGCGGAAAAGAGACCCAGTACTTC; CDR3 protein: CASSYSLARTSGKETQYF
V gene: TRBV7-8; J gene: TRBJ2-2; D gene: NA; clone size: NA; CDR3 DNA: TGTGCCAGCAGCTTAGGCCCCAGGGGAGCCACCGGGGAGCTGTTTTTT; CDR3 protein: CASSLGPRGATGELFF
V gene: TRBV6-5; J gene: TRBJ1-2; D gene: NA; clone size: NA; CDR3 DNA: TGTGCCAGCATGGGAGGGACGCGAGGCTACACCTTC; CDR3 protein: CASMGGTRGYTF
V gene: TRBV5-6; J gene: TRBJ2-7; D gene: NA; clone size: NA; CDR3 DNA: TGTGCCAGCAGCTTGGTCGGAGGCATACGCGAGCAGTACTTC; CDR3 protein: CASSLVGGIREQYF
V gene: TRBV28; J gene: TRBJ2-1; D gene: TRBD2; clone size: NA; CDR3 DNA: TGTGCCAGCAGAGAGACTAGCGGGAGTGCCTCCTACAATGAGCAGTTCTTC; CDR3 protein: CASRETSGSASYNEQFF
V gene: TRBV11-3; J gene: TRBJ1-6; D gene: TRBD1; clone size: NA; CDR3 DNA: TGTGCCAGCAGCCTCCCAAGGGGGCACAATTCACCCCTCCACTTT; CDR3 protein: CASSLPRGHNSPLHF
V gene: TRBV5-4; J gene: TRBJ1-2; D gene: TRBD1; clone size: few; CDR3 DNA: TGTGCCAGCAGCCAGACAGGGGGGTATGGCTACACCTTC; CDR3 protein: CASSQTGGYGYTF
V gene: TRBV10-3; J gene: TRBJ2-1; D gene: NA; clone size: NA; CDR3 DNA: TGTGCCATCAGGGGAGCATCAGTCGATGAGCAGTTCTTC; CDR3 protein: CAIRGASVDEQFF
V gene: TRBV19; J gene: TRBJ2-7; D gene: TRBD1; clone size: NA; CDR3 DNA: TGTGCCAGTAGTTCCTGGGACAGGGAGGGCGAGCAGTACTTC; CDR3 protein: CASSSWDREGEQYF